Shown below are 3 T cell receptor beta chains from a single sample sequenced in a study of blood T cells in healthy people across ages. A second PCR of about 7 to 11 cycles used a sample-barcoded 5' primer and a J-beta primer mix. TCRdb called the 5' RACE reads again in MiXCR, with one record for every CDR3 protein. The sample has hundreds of thousands of distinct CDR3 sequences, 46% seen once; the top ten hold less than 20%. Sequenced: blood. These receptors were taken from a man older than 75 in good health.

This sequence joins TRBV10-3 and TRBJ2-5, with unresolved D. This CDR3 is 13 amino acids long. The germline CDR1 and CDR2 sequences are ENHRY and SYGVKD. Trimming left V 10 bases short and J 1 base short, with 13 bases between. CDR3 nucleotide sequence: TGTGCCAGCGGTAACAGCCCCCAAGAGACCCAGTACTTC. This codes for CASGNSPQETQYF.

This clonotype appeared a single time. The V call is TRBV5-1, the J call TRBJ2-5; TRBD2 matches 9 bases. CDR3 length: 14 amino acids. The V gene's germline CDR1 is SGHRS and CDR2 YFSETQ. The V and J ends lost 7 bases and 3 bases, in that order; junction bases with no gene match: 7. CDR3 sequence reads: CASGRRLAEETQYF. CDR3 DNA: TGCGCCAGCGGCCGGAGACTAGCGGAAGAGACCCAGTACTTC.

This clonotype was counted a few times. J is TRBJ2-1 and V is TRBV28, with D possibly TRBD2 on 6 matching bases. CDR1 MDHEN and CDR2 SYDVKM come from the germline V gene. The CDR3 runs 16 residues. Deletions cut 5 bases from V and 6 bases from J, with 20 bases between. CDR3 nucleotide sequence: TGTGCCAGCAGTCCCCGGGATGCGGGGAACTTCAATGAGCAGTTCTTC. Translation: CASSPRDAGNFNEQFF.